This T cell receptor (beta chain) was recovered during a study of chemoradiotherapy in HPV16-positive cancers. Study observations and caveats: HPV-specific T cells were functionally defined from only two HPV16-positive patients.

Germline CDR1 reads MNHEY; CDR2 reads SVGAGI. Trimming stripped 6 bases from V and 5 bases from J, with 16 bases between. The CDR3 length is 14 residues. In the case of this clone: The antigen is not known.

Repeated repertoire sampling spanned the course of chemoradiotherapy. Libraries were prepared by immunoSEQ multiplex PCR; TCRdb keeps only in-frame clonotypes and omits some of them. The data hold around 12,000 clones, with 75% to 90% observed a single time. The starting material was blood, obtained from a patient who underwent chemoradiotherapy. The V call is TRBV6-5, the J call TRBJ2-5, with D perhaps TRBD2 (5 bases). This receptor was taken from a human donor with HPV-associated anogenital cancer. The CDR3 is CASRQPGVTETQYF. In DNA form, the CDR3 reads TGTGCCAGCAGACAGCCCGGGGTAACGGAGACCCAGTACTTC.